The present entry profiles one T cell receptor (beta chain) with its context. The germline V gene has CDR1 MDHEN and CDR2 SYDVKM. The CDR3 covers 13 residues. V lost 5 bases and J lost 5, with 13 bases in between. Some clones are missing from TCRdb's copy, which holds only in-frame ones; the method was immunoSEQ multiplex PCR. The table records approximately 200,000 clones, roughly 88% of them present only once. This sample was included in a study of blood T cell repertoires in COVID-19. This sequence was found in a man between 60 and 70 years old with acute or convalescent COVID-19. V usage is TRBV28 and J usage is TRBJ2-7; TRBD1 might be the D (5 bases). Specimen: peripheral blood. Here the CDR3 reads CASSVEGAHEQYF. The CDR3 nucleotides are TGTGCCAGCAGTGTAGAAGGGGCTCACGAGCAGTACTTC. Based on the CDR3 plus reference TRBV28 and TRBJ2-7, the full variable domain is DVKVTQSSRYLVKRTGEKVFLECVQDMDHENMFWYRQDPGLGLRLIYFSYDVKMKEKGDIPEGYSVSREKKERFSLILESASTNQTSMYLCASSVEGAHEQYFGPGTRLTVT.